The present entry profiles one T cell receptor beta chain with its context. At least ten counts were recorded for this clonotype. The antigen it recognizes is unknown. No base quality information exists; no much larger clone differs at one position. Data came from an Illumina HiSeq 2500. TCR beta libraries were prepared by quantitative 5'-RACE with molecular barcodes. In the source study's methods: Disease-linked TCR variants were identified with a new computational method built on a probabilistic model of VDJ rearrangement. The public reads were reprocessed in TCRdb via fastp at Q25 and MiXCR, keeping in-frame beta chains. All rows with the same CDR3 protein become a single entry with the most common DNA and genes. It is TCRdb's table, rather than the study itself, that gives the V and J calls and clone size. Recorded for this sample are about 240,000 distinct CDR3 sequences; more than 9% of them occurred a single time. Clones ranked in the top ten supply 2.6% of the sample.

From the cysteine through the phenylalanine, the CDR3 covers 15 amino acids. Solely the CDR3 DNA is kept, with 45 bases framed from the first base. Trimming costs V 2 bases and J 2 bases, and their ends lie 9 bases apart. CDR1 MGHRA and CDR2 YSYEKL were looked up in the germline V gene. The record originates from a study of CD8 T cells in ankylosing spondylitis (dated by TCRdb to 2015 to 2018). With regard to the full study: The study set out to find disease-linked TCR variants by profiling T cell receptor beta repertoires in ankylosing spondylitis patients and healthy donors. The full study cohort was made up of about 25 ankylosing spondylitis patients and about a hundred healthy donors. Samples of peripheral blood were taken, and for ankylosing spondylitis patients, synovial fluid was collected as well.

Study-wide findings and limitations: Significant enrichment of the disease-linked clones was reported in matched synovial fluid samples from ankylosing spondylitis patients. Some motif variants had previously been reported in the synovial fluid and blood of reactive arthritis patients, which suggests shared mechanisms of disease initiation. A CD8+ phenotype was shown by the disease-linked clones, which were found at relatively low frequencies in peripheral blood. A TCR beta motif of about eight highly homologous amino acid variants appeared characteristic of blood from ankylosing spondylitis patients.

The chain joins TRBV4-1 to TRBJ2-2, with no confident D gene call. The origin of this receptor is a male donor with ankylosing spondylitis or in good health (not recorded which). Sequencing used blood, either unsorted or a sorted T cell fraction (not recorded which). The CDR3 sequence is CASSQTTYNTGELFF. In nucleotides, the sequence is TGCGCCAGCAGCCAAACGACATACAACACCGGGGAGCTGTTTTTT.